A selection of T cell receptor beta chains follows, all from one sample in a study of CD8 T cells in ankylosing spondylitis. One entry per CDR3 protein, called by TCRdb with MiXCR from the 5' RACE reads. The table lists some 840,000 distinct CDR3 sequences, approximately 12% of them singletons, with approximately 0.46% in the top ten. Material: blood, either unsorted or a sorted T cell fraction (not recorded which). These receptors all come from a male donor with ankylosing spondylitis. The CDR3 runs from the conserved cysteine through the conserved F or W. A D gene is named only where the DNA matches it firmly. Size values are once, few and many counts, or a class for expanded clones, and some rows have none.

d_gene	v_gene	abundance	j_gene	CDR3aa	CDR3nt
.	TRBV20-1	.	TRBJ1-4	CSATRDSTNEKLFF	TGCAGTGCCACTCGGGATTCAACTAATGAAAAACTGTTTTTT
.	TRBV24-1	few	TRBJ1-2	CATSGAGENYGYTF	TGTGCCACCAGTGGGGCAGGGGAGAACTATGGCTACACCTTC
.	TRBV6-2/TRBV6-3	.	TRBJ1-5	CASSQGTYQPQHF	TGTGCCAGCAGCCAAGGGACCTACCAGCCCCAGCATTTT
.	TRBV15	once	TRBJ2-5	CATSRDAAGRETQYF	TGTGCCACCAGCAGAGATGCGGCAGGGCGAGAGACCCAGTACTTC
TRBD1	TRBV20-1	few	TRBJ2-3	CSAPSGTEYTDTQYF	TGCAGTGCTCCCTCCGGGACAGAGTACACAGATACGCAGTATTTT
.	TRBV29-1	.	TRBJ2-7	CSVEDRGSSYEQYF	TGCAGCGTTGAAGATCGCGGTAGCTCCTACGAGCAGTACTTC
.	TRBV5-5	.	TRBJ1-6	CASSSSGQDNSPLHF	TGTGCCAGCAGTTCCTCGGGACAAGATAATTCACCCCTCCACTTT
TRBD2	TRBV20-1	many	TRBJ2-1	CSATSQGTSVNEQFF	TGCAGTGCCACATCCCAGGGGACTAGCGTGAATGAGCAGTTCTTC
.	TRBV18	few	TRBJ1-6	CASSPGARTYNSPLHF	TGTGCCAGCTCGCCGGGAGCGAGGACTTATAATTCACCCCTCCACTTT
.	TRBV5-1	few	TRBJ2-7	CASSARGLYNPYEQYF	TGCGCCAGCAGCGCACGGGGACTCTATAACCCCTACGAGCAGTACTTC
.	TRBV7-9	.	TRBJ2-2	CASSSFRQSGELFF	TGTGCCAGCAGCTCGTTCAGACAATCCGGGGAGCTGTTTTTT
TRBD1	TRBV28	few	TRBJ2-5	CASSSNRGYQETQYF	TGTGCCAGCAGTTCGAACAGGGGGTACCAAGAGACCCAGTACTTC
TRBD1	TRBV4-3	.	TRBJ1-3	CASSQEVDRGRGNTIYF	TGCGCCAGCAGCCAAGAGGTGGACAGGGGGCGTGGAAACACCATATATTTT
.	TRBV18	few	TRBJ1-2	CASSPRLLTDYGYTF	TGTGCCAGCTCACCACGATTACTAACCGACTATGGCTACACCTTC
.	TRBV7-6	many	TRBJ2-4	CASSLTRGNIQYF	TGTGCCAGCAGCTTGACTAGGGGGAACATTCAGTACTTC
.	TRBV5-1	many	TRBJ2-1	CASSLTGPEQFF	TGCGCCAGCAGCTTAACAGGACCTGAGCAGTTCTTC
.	TRBV18	few	TRBJ2-7	CASSKTGGRGYEQYF	TGTGCCAGCTCAAAAACCGGGGGCAGGGGCTACGAGCAGTACTTC
TRBD1	TRBV24-1	few	TRBJ2-5	CATSDPRVGGWEETQYF	TGTGCCACCAGTGATCCGAGGGTAGGGGGCTGGGAGGAGACCCAGTACTTC
.	TRBV20-1	few	TRBJ1-2	CSALAGDYGYTF	TGCAGTGCTCTGGCCGGGGACTATGGCTACACCTTC
TRBD2	TRBV5-5	.	TRBJ2-1	CASSPLGTSGDNEQFF	TGTGCCAGCAGCCCGCTCGGGACTAGCGGGGACAATGAGCAGTTCTTC
TRBD2	TRBV29-1	.	TRBJ2-7	CSVADSGGARDYEQYF	TGCAGCGTTGCTGATAGCGGGGGGGCCCGAGACTACGAGCAGTACTTC
.	TRBV4-3	.	TRBJ1-2	CASSQNPALFNYGYTF	TGCGCCAGCAGCCAAAATCCGGCACTCTTTAACTATGGCTACACCTTC
TRBD1	TRBV5-1	.	TRBJ2-7	CASSGRGQGVQEQYF	TGCGCCAGCAGCGGACGGGGACAGGGCGTACAGGAGCAGTACTTC
.	TRBV27	.	TRBJ1-2	CATQGIYGMDDYGYTF	TGTGCCACCCAAGGGATCTACGGGATGGATGACTATGGCTACACCTTC
.	TRBV4-3	.	TRBJ1-2	CASSQGQTPYGYTF	TGCGCCAGCAGCCAAGGGCAGACTCCCTATGGCTACACCTTC
.	TRBV20-1	many	TRBJ2-7	CSAREGAGMRYF	TGCAGTGCTAGAGAGGGGGCAGGGATGCGGTACTTC
TRBD1	TRBV5-1	.	TRBJ2-1	CASSYLLQGASQGEQFF	TGCGCCAGCAGCTACCTCCTACAGGGGGCGTCGCAGGGTGAGCAGTTCTTC
.	TRBV18	.	TRBJ1-4	CASSWPGRSATNEKLFF	TGTGCCAGCTCATGGCCGGGACGGAGTGCAACTAATGAAAAACTGTTTTTT
.	TRBV6-5	few	TRBJ2-6	CASSYSIPRGSGANVLTF	TGTGCCAGCAGTTACTCGATCCCCCGAGGCTCTGGGGCCAACGTCCTGACTTTC
.	TRBV28	.	TRBJ1-1	CASSPAGRRLHEAFF	TGTGCCAGCAGTCCTGCGGGAAGGCGACTTCATGAAGCTTTCTTT
TRBD1	TRBV20-1	few	TRBJ1-1	CSATGTGGLYTEAFF	TGCAGTGCGACCGGGACAGGGGGCTTGTACACTGAAGCTTTCTTT
.	TRBV15	.	TRBJ1-3	CATSSPRAISGNTIYF	TGTGCCACCAGCAGCCCCAGGGCTATCTCTGGAAACACCATATATTTT
TRBD2	TRBV3-1	few	TRBJ2-7	CASSRGLAAAYEQYF	TGTGCCAGCAGCCGAGGACTAGCGGCAGCCTACGAGCAGTACTTC
TRBD2	TRBV20-1	.	TRBJ2-3	CSYHTGGHADTQYF	TGCAGTTATCATACGGGGGGGCACGCAGATACGCAGTATTTT
.	TRBV7-2	few	TRBJ2-3	CASSPSARRDTQYF	TGTGCCAGCAGCCCCTCGGCCCGGCGGGATACGCAGTATTTT